Listed here are 13 T cell receptor beta chains from one sample, sequenced in a study of T-cell memory formation after mild COVID-19 (dated by TCRdb to the early 2020s). Libraries were constructed by 5' RACE. Instrument on record: Illumina NovaSeq 6000. TCRdb applied fastp at Q25 and MiXCR to the public reads, then kept only in-frame beta chains. Rows with one shared CDR3 protein collapse into an entry with the most common genes and DNA. This sample is represented by around 62,000 distinct CDR3 sequences; roughly 26% of them were singletons. Roughly 47% of the sample is taken by the ten largest. The sequencing input was PBMCs or a T cell subset sorted from them (not recorded which). The receptor set was obtained from a man younger than 30 who had mild COVID-19 (a few samples of this study predate the infection). The sample titles of this study are shuffled in the database, so cell type and time point are left out; the donor was told from shared clones.

This rearrangement joins TRBV27 to TRBJ2-5, with D uncertain. Germline V gives CDR1 MNHEY, CDR2 SMNVEV (reference sequence). Trimming pared 2 bases from V and 9 bases from J, leaving 10 bases between. This CDR3 contains 12 residues. The chain's CDR3 is CASSLIRLSQYF. The DNA of the CDR3 is TGTGCCAGCAGTTTAATTCGGCTCTCCCAGTACTTC.

This clonotype came up many times. This sequence joins TRBV5-8 and TRBJ2-3; 10 bases are shared with TRBD2. V shed 5 bases, J shed 6 bases, and the junction held 9 bases outside the gene matches. The germline V gene has CDR1 SGHTS and CDR2 YDEGEE. The CDR3 is made up of 15 amino acids. CDR3 DNA: TGTGCCAGCAGAACGAAGCGGGGGGGTTGGGATACGCAGTATTTT. As protein: CASRTKRGGWDTQYF. Combining the CDR3 with reference TRBV5-8 and TRBJ2-3 gives the whole variable domain EAGVTQSPTHLIKTRGQQATLRCSPISGHTSVYWYQQALGLGLQFLLWYDEGEERNRGNFPPRFSGRQFPNYSSELNVNALELEDSALYLCASRTKRGGWDTQYFGPGTRLTVL.

The chain combines TRBV12-3 or TRBV12-4 with TRBJ2-6; D not resolved. The CDR3 contains 15 residues. The germline V and J ends were trimmed by 3 bases and 0 bases, with 6 bases remaining between them. The CDR3 loop is CASSFSSSGANVLTF. The DNA of the CDR3 is TGTGCCAGCAGTTTTTCCAGCTCTGGGGCCAACGTCCTGACTTTC.

The J gene is TRBJ1-2, the V gene TRBV24-1; D uncertain. The V gene's germline CDR1 is KGHDR and CDR2 SFDVKD. Between the trimmed V and J ends, which lost 7 bases and 4 bases, there was a span of 18 bases. This CDR3 is built from 15 residues. Here the CDR3 DNA reads TGTGCCACCAGGGACGACACATCTAAGGGCTATGGCTACACCTTC. This sequence encodes CATRDDTSKGYGYTF.

The chain couples TRBV4-1 to TRBJ1-1; 8 bases match TRBD1. Germline V gene data show CDR1 as MGHRA and CDR2 as YSYEKL. This CDR3 comprises 14 residues. Unmatched junction bases numbered 6, after V lost 5 bases and J lost 4 bases. CDR3 sequence reads: CASSAQGAGTEAFF. The CDR3 DNA follows: TGCGCCAGCAGCGCTCAGGGGGCCGGCACTGAAGCTTTCTTT.

The sample holds a few counts of this clonotype. The chain carries TRBV10-3 and TRBJ2-7; D is possibly TRBD1 or TRBD2 (6 bases each). In germline, CDR1 is ENHRY, CDR2 SYGVKD. The CDR3 extends over 15 amino acids. Trimming removed 0 bases from V and 6 bases from J, with 15 bases in between. CDR3 nucleotide sequence: TGTGCCATCAGTGAGTCCCACCAAGGGGGGTTCGAGCAGTACGTC. Translated: CAISESHQGGFEQYV.

In DNA, the CDR3 is TGTGCCAGCAGTTATGGAGGGAATCAGCCCCAGCATTTT. The encoded protein is CASSYGGNQPQHF. The chain joins TRBV6-5 to TRBJ1-5; D call uncertain. V was trimmed by 3 bases and J by 4 bases, leaving 7 bases between them. CDR3 length: 13 residues. CDR1 and CDR2 from the germline V gene are MNHEY and SVGAGI.

The chain recombines TRBV19 with TRBJ2-3; D uncertain. The CDR3 is 13 residues long. The germline V gene has CDR1 LNHDA and CDR2 SQIVND (reference sequence). V shed 3 bases and J shed 3 bases, with 7 bases lying between them. The CDR3 sequence is CASSMVGTDTQYF. CDR3 bases: TGTGCCAGTAGTATGGTCGGTACAGATACGCAGTATTTT. The full variable domain, completed using reference TRBV19 and TRBJ2-3, is DGGITQSPKYLFRKEGQNVTLSCEQNLNHDAMYWYRQDPGQGLRLIYYSQIVNDFQKGDIAEGYSVSREKKESFPLTVTSAQKNPTAFYLCASSMVGTDTQYFGPGTRLTVL.

This clonotype appeared a few times. The chain has TRBV20-1 and TRBJ2-7, with D tentatively TRBD2 (6 bases). Deletions cut 1 base from V and 3 bases from J, with 16 bases between. This CDR3 has 15 amino acids. Germline loops: CDR1 DFQATT, CDR2 SNEGSKA (reference sequence). This CDR3 is CSARGVRRGLYEQYF. The CDR3 DNA follows: TGCAGTGCTAGAGGAGTTCGGCGGGGCCTCTACGAGCAGTACTTC.

This chain joins TRBV27 and TRBJ2-4; 10 bases line up with TRBD1. CDR1 is MNHEY and CDR2 is SMNVEV in the germline V gene (reference sequence). The CDR3 length is 16 residues. The junction had 10 bases not matched to a gene; V was cut back by 6 bases and J by 5 bases. CDR3 nucleotides: TGTGCCAGCAGCCCGGGACAGGGGCTTTGGGAAAACATTCAGTACTTC. Translation: CASSPGQGLWENIQYF.

This clonotype has just a few counts. The chain links TRBV21-1 to TRBJ1-2. TRBV21-1 represents a pseudogene. The CDR3 contains 14 residues. The CDR3 loop is CASSKVSGRYGYTF. DNA of the CDR3: TGTGCCAGCAGCAAAGTTTCAGGACGCTATGGCTACACCTTC.

The sample holds many counts of this clonotype. This chain links TRBV6-2 or TRBV6-3 with TRBJ2-2; a possible D gene is TRBD1 (6 bases). CDR3 length: 13 amino acids. Germline lookup yields CDR1 MNHEY and CDR2 SVGEGT. V was trimmed by 6 bases and J by 5 bases, leaving 10 bases between them. CDR3 bases: TGTGCCAGCAGATCCCAGGGGACCGGGGAGCTGTTTTTT. Its protein product is CASRSQGTGELFF.

This clonotype was counted many times. The chain links TRBV7-8 to TRBJ2-1; a possible D gene is TRBD2 (6 bases). Germline CDR1 SGHVS, CDR2 FQNEAQ. This CDR3 has 15 amino acids. V lost 5 bases, J lost 0 bases, and 11 bases lay in between. The CDR3 DNA follows: TGTGCCAGCAGCCCCTGGGGAGGCTCCTACAATGAGCAGTTCTTC. Its protein product is CASSPWGGSYNEQFF.